The 28 T cell receptor beta chains below were found in one sample sequenced in a study of blood T cell repertoires in COVID-19 (dated by TCRdb to 2020 to 2021). The library came from the immunoSEQ multiplex PCR assay. Drawn from immuneACCESS, this table holds only the in-frame rearrangements with V and J called that TCRdb kept. Clones are partly lost; checked studies trace under half to an unresolved V gene and leave the rest unexplained. The sample records roughly 250,000 clones, approximately 86% of which are singletons. The ten largest clones represent approximately 0.94% of the sample. Source material: peripheral blood. The receptors were gathered from a human donor with COVID-19, enrolled during active disease. The donor label of this sample is uncertain.

The CDR3 protein is CASSSRLAGDDNEQFF. The CDR3 bases are TGTGCCAGCAGCAGCCGACTAGCGGGAGACGACAATGAGCAGTTCTTC. V and J are TRBV5-4 and TRBJ2-1; TRBD2 agrees at 12 bases. Germline assignment: CDR1 SGHNT and CDR2 YYREEE (reference sequence). The trim removed 4 bases at V and 5 bases at J, leaving 7 bases unmatched. This CDR3 spans 16 amino acids.

The chain combines TRBV4-3 with TRBJ2-5; TRBD1 matches 9 bases. V shed 3 bases and J 6 bases; nucleotides not matched to a gene: 11. This CDR3 is 16 amino acids long. CDR1 LGHNA and CDR2 YSLEER come from the germline V gene. CDR3 in DNA: TGCGCCAGCAGCCAGGTATTAGGGACAGGGCGGCAGACCCAGTACTTC. This sequence encodes CASSQVLGTGRQTQYF.

J is TRBJ1-1 and V is TRBV28; D is perhaps TRBD1 (5 bases). Germline-derived CDR1 and CDR2 are MDHEN and SYDVKM. The CDR3 contains 17 residues. Between the trimmed V and J ends, which lost 2 bases and 2 bases, there was a span of 18 bases. CDR3 loop: CASSLGGTIEVNTEAFF. CDR3 nucleotide sequence: TGTGCCAGCAGTTTAGGGGGGACGATAGAGGTCAACACTGAAGCTTTCTTT.

V and J are TRBV7-2 and TRBJ2-3; TRBD2 agrees at 8 bases. J was trimmed by 0 bases and V by 4 bases; bases with no gene match: 3. The CDR3 is 15 amino acids. Germline CDR1 reads SGHTA; CDR2 reads FQGNSA. CDR3 coding DNA: TGTGCCAGCAGCTCGACTAGCGTAAGCACAGATACGCAGTATTTT. This encodes CASSSTSVSTDTQYF.

J is TRBJ2-5 and V is TRBV28; the match to TRBD2 covers 9 bases. Looked up from germline, CDR1 is MDHEN and CDR2 is SYDVKM. With V trimmed by 4 bases and J by 1 base, 7 bases remained unmatched. CDR3 length: 16 residues. The DNA for the CDR3 is TGTGCCAGCAGTTCTAACCTAGCGGGGTTCCAAGAGACCCAGTACTTC. It codes for CASSSNLAGFQETQYF.

The chain couples TRBV18 to TRBJ2-7; D uncertain. The CDR3 covers 14 residues. V lost 4 bases to trimming and J lost 1 base, with 11 bases between them. Germline V gives CDR1 KGHSH, CDR2 LQKENI. The CDR3 region is CASSRSSESYEQYF. CDR3 bases: TGTGCCAGCTCACGATCCAGCGAGTCCTACGAGCAGTACTTC.

J is TRBJ1-4 and V is TRBV5-1, with 7 bases fitting TRBD1. CDR3 size: 15 residues. With 1 base clipped from V and 5 bases from J, the junction kept 5 bases outside the gene matches. In germline, CDR1 is SGHRS, CDR2 YFSETQ. CDR3 region: CASSLLGGLNEKLFF. The CDR3 DNA reads as TGCGCCAGCAGCTTGCTAGGGGGCCTGAATGAAAAACTGTTTTTT. Based on the CDR3 plus reference TRBV5-1 and TRBJ1-4, the full variable domain is KAGVTQTPRYLIKTRGQQVTLSCSPISGHRSVSWYQQTPGQGLQFLFEYFSETQRNKGNFPGRFSGRQFSNSRSEMNVSTLELGDSALYLCASSLLGGLNEKLFFGSGTQLSVL.

The rearrangement links TRBV3-1 (or the pseudogene TRBV3-2) to TRBJ1-6; no clear D. CDR3 length equals 18 residues. Deletions cut 1 base from V and 0 bases from J, with 13 bases between. The V gene's germline CDR1 is LGHDT and CDR2 YNNKEL (reference sequence). CDR3 nucleotide sequence: TGTGCCAGCAGCCAAGGGTGGCAGATTGGCTCCTATAATTCACCCCTCCACTTT. It specifies CASSQGWQIGSYNSPLHF.

V and J are TRBV16 and TRBJ1-1; D not certain. CDR3 length equals 14 residues. Germline V gives CDR1 KGHSY, CDR2 FQNENV. The V end lost 0 bases, the J end lost 8 bases, and 13 bases lay between the germline ends. The CDR3 is CASSQSRGQHEAFF. CDR3 DNA: TGTGCCAGCAGCCAATCCCGAGGGCAGCACGAAGCTTTCTTT.

This sequence joins TRBV7-3 and TRBJ2-1, with TRBD1 matching 10 bases. V shed 3 bases, J shed 2 bases, and the junction held 1 base outside the gene matches. The CDR3 spans 15 residues. Germline CDR1 and CDR2: SGHTA and FQGTGA. The CDR3 here is CASSLDRGAYNEQFF. As DNA, the CDR3 is TGTGCCAGCAGCTTGGACAGGGGGGCCTACAATGAGCAGTTCTTC.

V usage is TRBV30 and J usage is TRBJ1-1; D not resolved. Germline V gives CDR1 GTSNPN, CDR2 SVGIG (reference sequence). CDR3 length: 12 residues. Trimming removed 0 bases at V and 6 bases at J, with 8 bases between. The CDR3 sequence is CAWSVRHPEAFF. The CDR3 DNA sequence: TGTGCCTGGAGTGTGCGGCACCCTGAAGCTTTCTTT.

This chain connects TRBV19 to TRBJ1-2, with D tentatively TRBD1 (5 bases). Trimming removed 5 bases at V and 1 base at J, with 11 bases between. This CDR3 contains 14 residues. Germline values: CDR1 LNHDA, CDR2 SQIVND (reference sequence). This chain's CDR3 is CASSLGRNNYGYTF. Here the CDR3 DNA reads TGTGCCAGTAGTCTGGGGCGGAATAACTATGGCTACACCTTC.

The genes are TRBV15 and TRBJ2-5, with unresolved D. The V end lost 0 bases, the J end lost 1 base, and 6 bases lay between the germline ends. The CDR3 spans 14 residues. Germline V gene data show CDR1 as LNHNV and CDR2 as YYDKDF (reference sequence). The CDR3 DNA follows: TGTGCCACCAGCAGAGACAGATCCCAAGAGACCCAGTACTTC. Its translation is CATSRDRSQETQYF.

This chain uses TRBV4-1 with TRBJ1-3; the D gene is possibly TRBD1 (5 bases). Trimming removed 2 bases from V and 9 bases from J, with 17 bases in between. The CDR3 totals 15 residues. Per germline, CDR1 MGHRA and CDR2 YSYEKL. The CDR3 loop reads CASSQPRLGQGTIYF. The CDR3, as DNA: TGCGCCAGCAGCCAACCCCGACTGGGCCAGGGCACCATATATTTT.

On this clone: Other DNA sequences within the sample encode an identical CDR3. The V call is TRBV12-3 or TRBV12-4, the J call TRBJ2-7, with D possibly TRBD1 on 6 matching bases. The CDR3 runs to 13 residues. V was clipped by 3 bases and J by 2 bases, with 8 bases between them. CDR3 DNA: TGTGCCAGCAGTTTGCAGGGGACCTACGAGCAGTACTTC. This translates into CASSLQGTYEQYF.

V usage is TRBV15 and J usage is TRBJ2-3, with D possibly being TRBD2 (5 bases). With 4 bases removed from V and 2 bases from J, the gap between germline ends came to 16 bases. The CDR3 loop spans 16 amino acids. CDR1 is LNHNV and CDR2 is YYDKDF in the germline V gene (reference sequence). The CDR3: CATSTASGLYTDTQYF. The CDR3 DNA follows: TGTGCCACCAGCACAGCTAGTGGACTTTACACAGATACGCAGTATTTT.

The chain uses TRBV19 and TRBJ2-1; the D gene is possibly TRBD1 (6 bases). Trimming cost V 3 bases and J 3 bases, with 12 bases left between them. The germline gives CDR1 LNHDA, CDR2 SQIVND (reference sequence). There are 15 residues in the CDR3. This chain's CDR3 is CASSIAQGNYNEQFF. The CDR3 DNA sequence: TGTGCCAGTAGTATTGCACAGGGTAACTACAATGAGCAGTTCTTC.

This chain links TRBV5-6 with TRBJ1-1; 11 nucleotides match TRBD1. Germline lookup yields CDR1 SGHDT and CDR2 YYEEEE. The CDR3 runs to 18 residues. V dropped 3 bases and J dropped 3; count of bases not matched to a gene: 13. Here the CDR3 DNA reads TGTGCCAGCAGCTGGACCTTTGGATGGGGACAGGGGGACACTGAAGCTTTCTTT. Its translation is CASSWTFGWGQGDTEAFF.

The CDR3 sequence is CASSLYPGTSGSSYNEQFF. The CDR3 coding sequence is TGTGCCAGCAGTTTATATCCTGGGACTAGCGGGAGCTCCTACAATGAGCAGTTCTTC. V usage is TRBV28 and J usage is TRBJ2-1; 14 nucleotides agree with TRBD2. Trimming at V came to 1 base and at J to 0 bases, leaving 5 bases not matched to a gene. CDR3 length: 19 amino acids. From germline, CDR1 is MDHEN and CDR2 SYDVKM.

The chain uses TRBV28 and TRBJ2-5; 8 nucleotides line up with TRBD1. V lost 5 bases, J lost 5 bases, and 13 bases stayed unmatched. Looked up from germline, CDR1 is MDHEN and CDR2 is SYDVKM. The CDR3 loop spans 16 amino acids. This CDR3 reads CASSPKPRGRQETQYF. In DNA, the CDR3 is TGTGCCAGCAGTCCCAAGCCCAGGGGGCGTCAGGAGACCCAGTACTTC.

The V call is TRBV7-3, the J call TRBJ2-5, with 11 bases matching TRBD2. After removal of 2 bases from V and 5 bases from J, the junction contained 10 bases not matched to a gene. The CDR3 sequence is 17 residues long. CDR1 and CDR2 (germline): SGHTA, FQGTGA. CDR3 sequence (DNA): TGTGCCAGCAGCTTAGCGGGGACTAGCGGAGGGATGGAGACCCAGTACTTC. Translating gives CASSLAGTSGGMETQYF.

The J gene is TRBJ1-1, the V gene TRBV6-2 or TRBV6-3, with 7 bases aligning to TRBD1. Germline CDR1 and CDR2: MNHEY and SVGEGT. The ends lost 4 bases at V and 2 bases at J; junction bases unmatched: 7. This CDR3 is 15 amino acids long. CDR3 loop: CASSSPDRANTEAFF. CDR3 DNA sequence: TGTGCCAGCAGTTCGCCTGACAGGGCCAACACTGAAGCTTTCTTT.

The chain employs TRBV2 and TRBJ1-2; 8 positions agree with TRBD1. With V trimmed by 8 bases and J by 2 bases, 4 bases remained unmatched. The CDR3 totals 13 residues. The germline V gene encodes CDR1 SNHLY and CDR2 FYNNEI. The CDR3 nucleotides read TGTGCCAGCCGACAGGGGTTAAACTATGGCTACACCTTC. It translates to CASRQGLNYGYTF.

CDR3 nucleotide sequence: TGTGCCATCAGTGAGTCACAGGGGAGCTTAGCCAAAAACATTCAGTACTTC. Its translation: CAISESQGSLAKNIQYF. This chain connects TRBV10-3 to TRBJ2-4, with 7 nucleotides matching TRBD1. V gave up 0 bases and J gave up 0 bases; unmatched junction bases: 5. This CDR3 contains 17 residues. Germline loops: CDR1 ENHRY, CDR2 SYGVKD.

Comment on this clone: Other DNA sequences in the same sample also yield this CDR3. This chain uses TRBV6-4 with TRBJ1-1; maybe TRBD1 (5 bases). The ends were cut back, 9 bases at V and 6 bases at J, with 20 bases in the middle. Germline V gene lookup returns CDR1 MRHNA and CDR2 SNTAGT. The CDR3 extends over 14 amino acids. The chain's CDR3 is CASSRDPWGAEAFF. In nucleotides, the CDR3 is TGTGCCAGTAGCCGGGACCCCTGGGGGGCTGAAGCTTTCTTT.

V gene TRBV2 combines with J gene TRBJ2-7; D ambiguous. CDR1 SNHLY and CDR2 FYNNEI come from the germline V gene. The CDR3 has 15 residues. V lost 3 bases to trimming and J lost 3 bases, with 15 bases between them. The chain's CDR3 is CASSDPSIGVYEQYF. The CDR3 coding sequence is TGTGCCAGCAGTGACCCGTCTATAGGAGTCTACGAGCAGTACTTC. Full variable domain (missing parts from reference TRBV2 and TRBJ2-7): EPEVTQTPSHQVTQMGQEVILRCVPISNHLYFYWYRQILGQKVEFLVSFYNNEISEKSEIFDDQFSVERPDGSNFTLKIRSTKLEDSAMYFCASSDPSIGVYEQYFGPGTRLTVT.

The CDR3 coding sequence is TGTGCCATCAGCCCCCAGGGTGGGCCCCCTCTTTCTGGAAACACCATATATTTT. Protein sequence: CAISPQGGPPLSGNTIYF. V gene TRBV10-3 combines with J gene TRBJ1-3, with TRBD1 as a possible D gene (5 bases). CDR3 length: 18 amino acids. With 6 bases removed from V and 1 base from J, the gap between germline ends came to 22 bases. Germline-derived CDR1 and CDR2 are ENHRY and SYGVKD.

The chain has TRBV12-5 and TRBJ2-1, with 8 nucleotides matching TRBD2. This CDR3 region has 18 residues. V lost 4 bases to trimming and J lost 9 bases; unmatched junction nucleotides: 20. Germline CDR1 reads LGHNT; CDR2 reads FRNRAP. The CDR3 region has the DNA TGTGCTAGTGGTTCCCCACCACAAGGCGGGAGGAGGTTAGGTGAGCAGTTCTTC. Amino acids: CASGSPPQGGRRLGEQFF.